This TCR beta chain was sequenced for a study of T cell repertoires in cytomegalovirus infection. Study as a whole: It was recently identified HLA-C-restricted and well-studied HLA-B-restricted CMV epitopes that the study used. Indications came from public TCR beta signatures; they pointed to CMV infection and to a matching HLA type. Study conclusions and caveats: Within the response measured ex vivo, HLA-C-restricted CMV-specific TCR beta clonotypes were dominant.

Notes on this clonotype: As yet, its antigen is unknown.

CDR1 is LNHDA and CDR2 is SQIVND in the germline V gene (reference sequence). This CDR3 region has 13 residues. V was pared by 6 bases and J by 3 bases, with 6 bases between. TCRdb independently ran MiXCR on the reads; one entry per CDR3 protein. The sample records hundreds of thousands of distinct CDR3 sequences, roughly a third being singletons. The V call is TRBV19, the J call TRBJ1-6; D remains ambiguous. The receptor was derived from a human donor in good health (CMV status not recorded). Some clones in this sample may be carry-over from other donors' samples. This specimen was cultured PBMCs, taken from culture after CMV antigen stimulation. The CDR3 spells CASSAYYNSPLHF. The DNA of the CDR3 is TGTGCCAGTAGCGCGTACTATAATTCACCCCTCCACTTT.